A single sample is the source of the 29 T cell receptor beta chains below, sequenced in a study of pediatric ulcerative colitis. This table comes from immunoSEQ multiplex PCR, and its TCRdb copy is limited to in-frame clones, with some not included. The sample holds about 36,000 clones, roughly 85% seen once. Sequenced input: blood. The source of these receptors is a girl aged 10 to 17 with moderate ulcerative colitis.

The chain recombines TRBV19 with TRBJ1-2, with a weak D call TRBD1 (5 bases). Trimming pared 7 bases from V and 4 bases from J, leaving 10 bases between. CDR1 and CDR2 (germline): LNHDA, SQIVND (reference sequence). The CDR3 consists of 12 residues. The CDR3, as DNA: TGTGCCAGTACCTCGGGACCCTATGGCTACACCTTC. This translates into CASTSGPYGYTF.

The J gene is TRBJ2-7, the V gene TRBV28; TRBD1 might be the D (6 bases). Germline assignment: CDR1 MDHEN and CDR2 SYDVKM. Trimming removed 7 bases from V and 4 bases from J, with 17 bases in between. The CDR3 runs to 14 residues. As DNA, the CDR3 is TGTGCCAGCAATGTACAGGGTTCCGCGTACGAGCAGTACTTC. Its protein product is CASNVQGSAYEQYF.

This clone was detected once. The chain recombines TRBV4-2 with TRBJ1-2; D is uncertain. The CDR3 length is 11 residues. Germline assignment: CDR1 LGHNA and CDR2 YNFKEQ. Trimming took 0 bases from V and 9 from J, leaving 5 bases between them. The CDR3 reads CASSQDMSYTF. In DNA, the CDR3 is TGTGCCAGCAGCCAAGATATGAGCTACACCTTC.

The gene calls are TRBV2 and TRBJ2-5; D unresolved. The CDR3 sequence is 11 residues long. V was trimmed by 8 bases and J by 5 bases, leaving 9 bases between them. Germline CDR1 reads SNHLY; CDR2 reads FYNNEI. CDR3 in DNA: TGTGCCAGCGGGGAAAGGGAGACCCAGTACTTC. Its translation: CASGERETQYF.

The chain carries TRBV9 and TRBJ1-5; D gene ambiguous. Trimming took 0 bases from V and 5 from J, leaving 9 bases between them. The CDR3 totals 14 residues. Germline lookup yields CDR1 SGDLS and CDR2 YYNGEE. CDR3 DNA: TGTGCCAGCAGCGTAGATTTCCGGGATCAGCCCCAGCATTTT. This translates into CASSVDFRDQPQHF.

V is TRBV7-3 and J is TRBJ2-6; TRBD2 agrees at 8 bases. The CDR3 is made up of 20 amino acids. V shed 5 bases and J 0 bases; nucleotides not matched to a gene: 15. Germline-derived CDR1 and CDR2 are SGHTA and FQGTGA. The CDR3: CASSPREGGTHSSGANVLTF. The CDR3 DNA sequence: TGTGCCAGCAGCCCCCGGGAGGGGGGGACCCACAGCTCTGGGGCCAACGTCCTGACTTTC.

This clone was detected a few times. The gene calls are TRBV2 and TRBJ1-5; TRBD1 is a possible D gene (5 bases). Germline lookup yields CDR1 SNHLY and CDR2 FYNNEI. The CDR3 contains 14 residues. Trimming took off 6 bases at V and 1 base at J, with 10 bases between the two ends. The CDR3 sequence: CASSARDSNQPQHF. In DNA, the CDR3 is TGTGCCAGCAGCGCTCGGGACAGCAATCAGCCCCAGCATTTT.

This chain uses TRBV5-4 with TRBJ2-1, with 8 bases identical to TRBD1. V was pared by 3 bases and J by 0 bases, with 2 bases of the junction left unmatched. Germline assignment: CDR1 SGHNT and CDR2 YYREEE (reference sequence). CDR3 length: 15 residues. CDR3 sequence reads: CASSWTGSSYNEQFF. CDR3 nucleotides: TGTGCCAGCAGCTGGACAGGGAGCTCCTACAATGAGCAGTTCTTC.

CDR3 in amino acids: CASSQELRPTEAFF. Here the CDR3 DNA reads TGCGCCAGCAGCCAAGAGTTAAGGCCCACTGAAGCTTTCTTT. This chain joins TRBV4-3 and TRBJ1-1; no clear D gene. Trimming cost V 0 bases and J 4 bases, with 9 bases left between them. Germline lookup yields CDR1 LGHNA and CDR2 YSLEER. The CDR3 is 14 residues long.

The rearrangement links TRBV11-2 to TRBJ2-5; D is ambiguous. The germline V gene encodes CDR1 SGHAT and CDR2 FQNNGV. V shed 1 base and J shed 2 bases, with 17 bases lying between them. CDR3 length: 17 residues. CDR3 region: CASSLGVGSTIQETQYF. CDR3 in DNA: TGTGCCAGCAGCTTAGGAGTAGGTAGTACCATTCAAGAGACCCAGTACTTC.

This chain's CDR3 is CASSSRSEDEQYF. The CDR3 DNA follows: TGTGCCAGCAGTTCTAGATCCGAGGACGAGCAGTACTTC. The chain uses TRBV6-6 and TRBJ2-7; D is unclear. The CDR3 length is 13 residues. Germline values: CDR1 MNHNY, CDR2 SVGAGI (reference sequence). Trimming cost V 4 bases and J 5 bases, with 12 bases left between them.

This chain uses TRBV5-1 with TRBJ2-2; no firm D call. V lost 2 bases to trimming and J lost 3 bases, with 8 bases between them. CDR3 length: 14 residues. Per germline, CDR1 SGHRS and CDR2 YFSETQ. CDR3 residues: CASSLPAYTGELFF. CDR3 DNA sequence: TGCGCCAGCAGCTTACCAGCCTACACCGGGGAGCTGTTTTTT.

Turning to this clone: Other DNA sequences in this specimen translate into the identical CDR3. The chain couples TRBV11-2 to TRBJ2-3, with D possibly being TRBD2 (7 bases). The V and J ends lost 2 bases and 2 bases respectively, with 14 bases between them. Germline assignment: CDR1 SGHAT and CDR2 FQNNGV. The CDR3 is made up of 16 amino acids. CDR3 sequence: CASSLYGAGATDTQYF. The CDR3 bases are TGTGCCAGCAGCTTATATGGGGCGGGGGCCACAGATACGCAGTATTTT.

The chain combines TRBV19 with TRBJ1-1, with 7 positions matching TRBD1. The CDR3 contains 16 residues. V trimming: 1 base; J trimming: 1 base; junction bases outside the gene matches: 6. CDR1 is LNHDA and CDR2 is SQIVND in the germline V gene (reference sequence). The CDR3 region has the DNA TGTGCCAGTAGTATAGTCCCGCAGGGGGGGAACACTGAAGCTTTCTTT. As protein: CASSIVPQGGNTEAFF.

This clone was counted between two and nine times. The chain employs TRBV25-1 and TRBJ2-2, with D perhaps matching TRBD1 (5 bases). The germline V and J ends were trimmed by 4 bases and 1 base, with 7 bases remaining between them. CDR1 is MGHDK, CDR2 SYGVNS, per germline. The CDR3 length is 14 residues. The CDR3 reads CASSGQGNTGELFF. The CDR3 bases are TGTGCCAGCAGTGGTCAGGGGAACACCGGGGAGCTGTTTTTT.

This clone has only a few counts. V is TRBV6-7 and J is TRBJ2-7; 8 bases map to TRBD1. TRBV6-7 is marked as an open reading frame, function uncertain. Trimming cost V 2 bases and J 4 bases; bases outside gene matches: 7. The CDR3 runs 15 residues. The CDR3 protein is CASSYRRTGQYEQYF. CDR3 nucleotide sequence: TGTGCCAGCAGTTACCGGAGGACAGGGCAGTACGAGCAGTACTTC.

The chain has TRBV29-1 and TRBJ1-4, with TRBD1 matching over 8 bases. This CDR3 spans 15 amino acids. V shed 3 bases, J shed 7 bases, and the junction held 10 bases outside the gene matches. Germline CDR1 is SQVTM and CDR2 is ANQGSEA. As DNA, the CDR3 is TGCAGCGTTGAGGACAGGGCGTCCAGAGGTGAAAAACTGTTTTTT. It codes for CSVEDRASRGEKLFF.

The chain couples TRBV5-8 to TRBJ2-3; 9 bases agree with TRBD1. V dropped 4 bases and J dropped 2; count of bases not matched to a gene: 8. The CDR3 is 16 residues long. The germline gives CDR1 SGHTS, CDR2 YDEGEE. CDR3 sequence reads: CASSAPGQGDTDTQYF. DNA for the CDR3: TGTGCCAGCAGCGCCCCGGGACAGGGAGACACAGATACGCAGTATTTT.

V gene TRBV19 combines with J gene TRBJ1-5; no firm D call. The V end lost 2 bases, the J end lost 0 bases, and 8 bases lay between the germline ends. Looked up from germline, CDR1 is LNHDA and CDR2 is SQIVND (reference sequence). This CDR3 has 15 amino acids. The CDR3 nucleotides read TGTGCCAGTAGTATACACCCAGGTAGCAATCAGCCCCAGCATTTT. Residues: CASSIHPGSNQPQHF. The full variable domain, in which reference TRBV19 and TRBJ1-5 provide the parts outside the CDR3, is DGGITQSPKYLFRKEGQNVTLSCEQNLNHDAMYWYRQDPGQGLRLIYYSQIVNDFQKGDIAEGYSVSREKKESFPLTVTSAQKNPTAFYLCASSIHPGSNQPQHFGDGTRLSIL.

This chain joins TRBV19 and TRBJ2-1; possibly TRBD1 for D (6 bases). With 8 bases removed from V and 9 bases from J, the gap between germline ends came to 20 bases. In germline, CDR1 is LNHDA, CDR2 SQIVND (reference sequence). The CDR3 has 14 residues. The CDR3 region is CASAVGANNGEQFF. The CDR3 bases are TGTGCCAGTGCTGTGGGGGCGAATAATGGTGAGCAGTTCTTC.

The chain carries TRBV18 and TRBJ1-4, with D tentatively TRBD1 (5 bases). V lost 1 base, J lost 6 bases, and 9 bases lay in between. Germline V CDR1 and CDR2: KGHSH, LQKENI. The CDR3 has 14 residues. CDR3 nucleotides: TGTGCCAGCTCACCACAGGGGAGAGATGAAAAACTGTTTTTT. Protein sequence: CASSPQGRDEKLFF.

V is TRBV28 and J is TRBJ1-2; TRBD1 is a possible D gene (6 bases). CDR3 length: 13 amino acids. Between the trimmed V and J ends, which lost 4 bases and 6 bases, there was a span of 12 bases. Germline V gene data show CDR1 as MDHEN and CDR2 as SYDVKM. The CDR3 here is CASSYQGPNGYTF. The DNA of the CDR3 is TGTGCCAGCAGTTACCAGGGGCCCAATGGCTACACCTTC.

This chain connects TRBV18 to TRBJ2-2, with 9 bases identical to TRBD2. Germline V lookup: CDR1 KGHSH, CDR2 LQKENI. Trimming at V came to 4 bases and at J to 6 bases, leaving 9 bases not matched to a gene. This CDR3 has 16 residues. The CDR3 region is CASSLFTGTSSGELFF. CDR3 in DNA: TGTGCCAGCTCACTCTTCACCGGGACTAGCTCCGGGGAGCTGTTTTTT. Combining the CDR3 with reference TRBV18 and TRBJ2-2 gives the whole variable domain NAGVMQNPRHLVRRRGQEARLRCSPMKGHSHVYWYRQLPEEGLKFMVYLQKENIIDESGMPKERFSAEFPKEGPSILRIQQVVRGDSAAYFCASSLFTGTSSGELFFGEGSRLTVL.

This clone has more than one count but fewer than ten. The chain has TRBV5-1 and TRBJ2-7, with D tentatively TRBD1 (5 bases). Germline V gene data show CDR1 as SGHRS and CDR2 as YFSETQ. The CDR3 consists of 14 residues. V gave up 1 base and J gave up 2 bases, with 10 bases separating them. In nucleotides, the CDR3 is TGCGCCAGCAGCTTGTTCACAGGACCCTACGAGCAGTACTTC. Protein: CASSLFTGPYEQYF.

This clone has a handful of counts. The chain employs TRBV6-5 and TRBJ2-7; 7 positions match TRBD2. Germline CDR1 reads MNHEY; CDR2 reads SVGAGI. V dropped 2 bases and J dropped 4; count of bases not matched to a gene: 5. The CDR3 contains 14 residues. CDR3 coding DNA: TGTGCCAGCAGTTACGGGCTAGCGGATTACGAGCAGTACTTC. It translates to CASSYGLADYEQYF.

This chain links TRBV7-9 with TRBJ2-1, with TRBD2 identical over 8 bases. Germline CDR1 SEHNR, CDR2 FQNEAQ (reference sequence). J was trimmed by 9 bases and V by 2 bases; bases with no gene match: 9. CDR3 length equals 15 residues. Written as DNA, the CDR3 is TGTGCCAGCAGCTTATTAGTGGCGGGAGGTCGTGAGCAGTTCTTC. This sequence encodes CASSLLVAGGREQFF.

The chain combines TRBV6-5 with TRBJ2-2; D not certain. Deletions cut 0 bases from V and 0 bases from J, with 8 bases between. This CDR3 region has 16 residues. Germline V gene lookup returns CDR1 MNHEY and CDR2 SVGAGI. This chain's CDR3 is CASSYSRPTNTGELFF. CDR3 DNA sequence: TGTGCCAGCAGTTACTCGAGACCAACGAACACCGGGGAGCTGTTTTTT.

This clone showed up just once. J is TRBJ1-3 and V is TRBV15, with unresolved D. V was shortened by 1 base and J by 0 bases, with 10 bases between the two germline ends. Germline CDR1 LNHNV, CDR2 YYDKDF (reference sequence). This CDR3 region has 16 residues. CDR3 residues: CATSRASTRSGNTIYF. The CDR3 nucleotides read TGTGCCACCAGCAGAGCAAGTACCCGCTCTGGAAACACCATATATTTT. Full variable domain (rest looked up from reference TRBV15 and TRBJ1-3): DAMVIQNPRYQVTQFGKPVTLSCSQTLNHNVMYWYQQKSSQAPKLLFHYYDKDFNNEADTPDNFQSRRPNTSFCFLDIRSPGLGDTAMYLCATSRASTRSGNTIYFGEGSWLTVV.

This rearrangement joins TRBV2 to TRBJ2-2; D might be TRBD1 or TRBD2, each matching 8 bases. The V and J ends lost 6 bases and 3 bases respectively, with 23 bases between them. The CDR3 runs to 18 residues. Germline values: CDR1 SNHLY, CDR2 FYNNEI. CDR3 sequence (DNA): TGTGCCAGCAGCGGACAGGGATGGATTAGCGGGGACACCGGGGAGCTGTTTTTT. It yields the protein CASSGQGWISGDTGELFF.